This record covers a single T cell receptor (beta chain). The antigen is undetermined. The sample originates from a study of T cell responses to AZD1222 COVID-19 vaccine. Produced via immunoSEQ multiplex PCR; TCRdb's table is partial and in-frame only. The sample records approximately 140,000 clones, 85% to 95% being singletons. Study conclusions and caveats: CD4 TCRs associated with vaccination spanned spike, dominating at 160-218 and 743-854.

Germline CDR1 is LNHDA and CDR2 is SQIVND (reference sequence). Trimming took 7 bases from V and 6 from J; bases not matched to a gene: 6. The length of the CDR3 is 15 residues. The chain is built from TRBV19 and TRBJ2-1, with 13 bases that match TRBD2. The specimen comprised peripheral blood, sampled on day 0 of AZD1222 vaccination. The receptor was derived from an adult in good health. This CDR3 is CASKMGLAGSNEQFF. CDR3 DNA: TGTGCCAGTAAAATGGGACTAGCGGGAAGCAATGAGCAGTTCTTC.